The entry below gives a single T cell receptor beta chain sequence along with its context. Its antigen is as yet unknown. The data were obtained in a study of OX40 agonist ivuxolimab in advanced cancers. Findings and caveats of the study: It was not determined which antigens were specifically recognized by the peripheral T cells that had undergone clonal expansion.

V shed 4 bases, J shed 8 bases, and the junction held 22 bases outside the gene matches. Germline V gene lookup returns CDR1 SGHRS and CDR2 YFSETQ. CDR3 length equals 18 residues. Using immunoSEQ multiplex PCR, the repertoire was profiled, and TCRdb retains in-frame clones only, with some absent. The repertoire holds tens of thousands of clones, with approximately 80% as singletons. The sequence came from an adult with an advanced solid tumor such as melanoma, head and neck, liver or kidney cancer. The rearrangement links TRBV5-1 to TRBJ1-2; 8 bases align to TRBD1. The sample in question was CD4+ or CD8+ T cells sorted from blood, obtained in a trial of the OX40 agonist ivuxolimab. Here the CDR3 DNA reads TGCGCCAGCAGCCTGGGAGGAAATGGTGGGACAGGAACGGACGGCTACACCTTC. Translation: CASSLGGNGGTGTDGYTF. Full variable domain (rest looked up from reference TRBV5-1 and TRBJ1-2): KAGVTQTPRYLIKTRGQQVTLSCSPISGHRSVSWYQQTPGQGLQFLFEYFSETQRNKGNFPGRFSGRQFSNSRSEMNVSTLELGDSALYLCASSLGGNGGTGTDGYTFGSGTRLTVV.